The clone carrying this TCR beta chain was detected a few times. Its antigen is unknown. This specimen comes from a study of CD8 T cells in ankylosing spondylitis. Study-wide results and limits: A TCR beta motif of several highly homologous variants appeared characteristic of ankylosing spondylitis blood.

From the 5' RACE reads, TCRdb called clonotypes with MiXCR, one entry per CDR3 protein. Of some 350,000 distinct CDR3 sequences listed, about 15% are singletons. V shed 4 bases and J shed 4 bases, with 13 bases lying between them. The CDR3 length is 14 residues. Germline loops: CDR1 SNHLY, CDR2 FYNNEI. The sequence derives from a male donor with ankylosing spondylitis or in good health (not recorded which). The sequencing input was blood, either unsorted or a sorted T cell fraction (not recorded which). V usage is TRBV2 and J usage is TRBJ1-1; tentatively, D is TRBD1 (5 bases). In DNA form, the CDR3 reads TGTGCCAGCAGTGTTGAGGGGATTGGCACTGAAGCTTTCTTT. Translated: CASSVEGIGTEAFF.